The entry below gives a single TCR beta chain sequence along with its context. Some clones are missing from TCRdb's copy, which holds only in-frame ones; the method was immunoSEQ multiplex PCR. The sample holds fewer than 300,000 clones, roughly 88% seen once. The data were taken from a study of blood T cell repertoires in COVID-19. Germline V gives CDR1 MNHEY, CDR2 SMNVEV (reference sequence). This CDR3 is built from 16 residues. V shed 5 bases and J 1 base; nucleotides not matched to a gene: 5. Participants spanned ages roughly 18 to 90 years and resided in 20 to 25 US areas. Each participant's cohort was designated according to participant-reported clinical history.

The sequence derives from a woman aged 40-49 years with acute COVID-19. The sequencing sample was made of PBMCs or T cells enriched from blood (not recorded which). This sequence joins TRBV27 and TRBJ1-6; TRBD1 aligns across 7 bases. The CDR3 sequence is CASSTSRGSYNSPLHF. In DNA form, the CDR3 reads TGTGCCAGCAGTACCAGCAGGGGGTCCTATAATTCACCCCTCCACTTT.